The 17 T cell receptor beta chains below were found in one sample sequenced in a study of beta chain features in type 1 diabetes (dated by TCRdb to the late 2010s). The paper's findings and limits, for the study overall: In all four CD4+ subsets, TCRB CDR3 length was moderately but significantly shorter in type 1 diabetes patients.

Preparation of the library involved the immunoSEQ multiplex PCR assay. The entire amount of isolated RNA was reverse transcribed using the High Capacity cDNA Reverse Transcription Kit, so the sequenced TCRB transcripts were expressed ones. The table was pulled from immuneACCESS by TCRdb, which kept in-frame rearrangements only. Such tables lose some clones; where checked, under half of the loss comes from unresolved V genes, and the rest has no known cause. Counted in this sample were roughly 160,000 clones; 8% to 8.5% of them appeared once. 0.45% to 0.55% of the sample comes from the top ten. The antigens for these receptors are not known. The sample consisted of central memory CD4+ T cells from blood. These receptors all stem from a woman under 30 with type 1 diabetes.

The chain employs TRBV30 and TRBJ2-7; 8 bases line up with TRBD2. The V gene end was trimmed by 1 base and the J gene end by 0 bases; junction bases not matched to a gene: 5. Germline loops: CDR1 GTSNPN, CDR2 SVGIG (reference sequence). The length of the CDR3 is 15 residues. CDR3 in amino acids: CAWSARSGSSYEQYF. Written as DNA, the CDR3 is TGTGCCTGGAGTGCCCGAAGCGGGAGCTCCTACGAGCAGTACTTC.

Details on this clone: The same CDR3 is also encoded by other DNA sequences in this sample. CDR3 DNA sequence: TGCGCCAGCAGCCCCTCGGACAGGACAAATCAGCCCCAGCATTTT. Residues: CASSPSDRTNQPQHF. V gene TRBV5-1 combines with J gene TRBJ1-5; 7 bases align to TRBD1. V shed 4 bases, J shed 4 bases, and the junction held 8 bases outside the gene matches. The CDR3 totals 15 residues. The germline V gene has CDR1 SGHRS and CDR2 YFSETQ.

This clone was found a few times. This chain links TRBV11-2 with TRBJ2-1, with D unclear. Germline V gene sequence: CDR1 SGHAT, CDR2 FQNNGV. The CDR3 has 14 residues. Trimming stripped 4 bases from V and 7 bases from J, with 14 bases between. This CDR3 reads CASSSWASPNEQFF. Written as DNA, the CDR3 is TGTGCCAGCAGCTCCTGGGCCTCTCCTAATGAGCAGTTCTTC.

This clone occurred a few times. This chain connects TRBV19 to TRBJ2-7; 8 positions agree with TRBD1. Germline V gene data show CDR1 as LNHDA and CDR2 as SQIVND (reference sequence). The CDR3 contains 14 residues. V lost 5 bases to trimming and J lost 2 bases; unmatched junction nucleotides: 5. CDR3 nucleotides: TGTGCCAGTAGTGCCCGACAGGGGACCTACGAGCAGTACTTC. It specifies CASSARQGTYEQYF.

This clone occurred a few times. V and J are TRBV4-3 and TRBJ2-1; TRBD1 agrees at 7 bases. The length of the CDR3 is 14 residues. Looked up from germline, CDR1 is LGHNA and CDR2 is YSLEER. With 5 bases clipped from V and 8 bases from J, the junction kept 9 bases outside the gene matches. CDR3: CASSLGTVVHEQFF. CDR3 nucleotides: TGCGCCAGCAGCTTAGGGACAGTAGTCCATGAGCAGTTCTTC.

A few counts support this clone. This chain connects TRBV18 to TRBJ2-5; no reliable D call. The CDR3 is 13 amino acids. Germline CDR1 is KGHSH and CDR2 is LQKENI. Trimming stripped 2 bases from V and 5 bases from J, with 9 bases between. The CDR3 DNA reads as TGTGCCAGCTCACCAATTTCTTTCGAGACCCAGTACTTC. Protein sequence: CASSPISFETQYF. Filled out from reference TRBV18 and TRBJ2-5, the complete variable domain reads NAGVMQNPRHLVRRRGQEARLRCSPMKGHSHVYWYRQLPEEGLKFMVYLQKENIIDESGMPKERFSAEFPKEGPSILRIQQVVRGDSAAYFCASSPISFETQYFGPGTRLLVL.

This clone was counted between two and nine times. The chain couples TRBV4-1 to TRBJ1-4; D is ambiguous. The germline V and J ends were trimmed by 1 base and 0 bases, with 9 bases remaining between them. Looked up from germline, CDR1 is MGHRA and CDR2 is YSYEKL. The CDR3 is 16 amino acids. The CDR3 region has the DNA TGCGCCAGCAGCCAAGTGGCCCTTGCAACTAATGAAAAACTGTTTTTT. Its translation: CASSQVALATNEKLFF.

CDR3 residues: CASRHDMRGFYQPQHF. For the CDR3, the DNA is TGTGCCAGCAGACATGACATGAGGGGGTTTTATCAGCCCCAGCATTTT. The genes are TRBV28 and TRBJ1-5; tentatively, D is TRBD1 (6 bases). This CDR3 has 16 amino acids. Germline V gene sequence: CDR1 MDHEN, CDR2 SYDVKM. Trimming took 6 bases from V and 5 from J, leaving 20 bases between them. The whole variable domain, remainder taken from reference TRBV28 and TRBJ1-5, is DVKVTQSSRYLVKRTGEKVFLECVQDMDHENMFWYRQDPGLGLRLIYFSYDVKMKEKGDIPEGYSVSREKKERFSLILESASTNQTSMYLCASRHDMRGFYQPQHFGDGTRLSIL.

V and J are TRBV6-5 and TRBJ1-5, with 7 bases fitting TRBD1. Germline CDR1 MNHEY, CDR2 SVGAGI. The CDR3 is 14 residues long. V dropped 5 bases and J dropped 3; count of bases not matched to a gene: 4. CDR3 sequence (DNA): TGTGCCAGCAGTAACGGACAGGCCAATCAGCCCCAGCATTTT. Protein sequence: CASSNGQANQPQHF.

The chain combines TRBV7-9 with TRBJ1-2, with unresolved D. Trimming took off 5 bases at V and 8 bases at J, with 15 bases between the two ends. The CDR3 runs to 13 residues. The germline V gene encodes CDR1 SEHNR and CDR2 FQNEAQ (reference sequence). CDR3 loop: CASSPSTGGGYTF. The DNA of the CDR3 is TGTGCCAGCAGCCCCAGCACGGGTGGGGGCTACACCTTC.

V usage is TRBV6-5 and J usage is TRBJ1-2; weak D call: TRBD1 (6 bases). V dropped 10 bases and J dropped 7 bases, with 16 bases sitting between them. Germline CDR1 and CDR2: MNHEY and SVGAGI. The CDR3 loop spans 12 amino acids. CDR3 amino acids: CAKEEQGAGYTF. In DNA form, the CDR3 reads TGTGCCAAGGAAGAACAGGGCGCTGGCTACACCTTC.

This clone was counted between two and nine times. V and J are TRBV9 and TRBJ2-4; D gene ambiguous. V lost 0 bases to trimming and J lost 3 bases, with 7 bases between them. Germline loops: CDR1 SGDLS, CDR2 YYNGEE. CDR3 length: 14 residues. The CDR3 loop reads CASSVGHDKNIQYF. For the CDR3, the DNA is TGTGCCAGCAGCGTAGGACACGACAAAAACATTCAGTACTTC.

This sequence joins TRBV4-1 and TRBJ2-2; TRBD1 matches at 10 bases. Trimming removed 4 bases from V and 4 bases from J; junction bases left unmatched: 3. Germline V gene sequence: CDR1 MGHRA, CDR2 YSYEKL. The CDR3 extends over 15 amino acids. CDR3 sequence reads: CASSLGQGSTGELFF. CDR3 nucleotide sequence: TGCGCCAGCAGCCTGGGACAGGGGAGCACCGGGGAGCTGTTTTTT.

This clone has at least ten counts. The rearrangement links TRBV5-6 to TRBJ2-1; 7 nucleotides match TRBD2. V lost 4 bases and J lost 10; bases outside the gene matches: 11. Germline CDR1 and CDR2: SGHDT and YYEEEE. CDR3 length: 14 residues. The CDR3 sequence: CASSPSGGLREQFF. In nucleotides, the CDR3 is TGTGCCAGCAGCCCCTCGGGGGGACTGCGGGAGCAGTTCTTC. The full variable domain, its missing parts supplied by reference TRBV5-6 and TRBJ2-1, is DAGVTQSPTHLIKTRGQQVTLRCSPKSGHDTVSWYQQALGQGPQFIFQYYEEEERQRGNFPDRFSGHQFPNYSSELNVNALLLGDSALYLCASSPSGGLREQFFGPGTRLTVL.

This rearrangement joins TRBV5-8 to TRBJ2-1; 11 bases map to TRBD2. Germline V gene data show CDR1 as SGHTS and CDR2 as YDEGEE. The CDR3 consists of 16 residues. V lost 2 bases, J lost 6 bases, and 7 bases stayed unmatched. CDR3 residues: CASSFTGTSGLNEQFF. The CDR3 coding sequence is TGTGCCAGCAGCTTTACCGGGACTAGCGGTCTCAATGAGCAGTTCTTC.

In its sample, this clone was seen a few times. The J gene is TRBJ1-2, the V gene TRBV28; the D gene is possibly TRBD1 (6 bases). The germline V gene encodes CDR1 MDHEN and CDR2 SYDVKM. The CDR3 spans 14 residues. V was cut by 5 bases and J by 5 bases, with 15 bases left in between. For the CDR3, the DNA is TGTGCCAGCAGTATGGGGGGGGCGGGGTATGGCTACACCTTC. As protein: CASSMGGAGYGYTF.

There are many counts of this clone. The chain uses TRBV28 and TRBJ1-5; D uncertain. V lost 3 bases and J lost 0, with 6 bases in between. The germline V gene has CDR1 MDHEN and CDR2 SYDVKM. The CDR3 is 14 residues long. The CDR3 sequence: CASSFQNSNQPQHF. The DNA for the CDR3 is TGTGCCAGCAGTTTTCAAAATAGCAATCAGCCCCAGCATTTT.